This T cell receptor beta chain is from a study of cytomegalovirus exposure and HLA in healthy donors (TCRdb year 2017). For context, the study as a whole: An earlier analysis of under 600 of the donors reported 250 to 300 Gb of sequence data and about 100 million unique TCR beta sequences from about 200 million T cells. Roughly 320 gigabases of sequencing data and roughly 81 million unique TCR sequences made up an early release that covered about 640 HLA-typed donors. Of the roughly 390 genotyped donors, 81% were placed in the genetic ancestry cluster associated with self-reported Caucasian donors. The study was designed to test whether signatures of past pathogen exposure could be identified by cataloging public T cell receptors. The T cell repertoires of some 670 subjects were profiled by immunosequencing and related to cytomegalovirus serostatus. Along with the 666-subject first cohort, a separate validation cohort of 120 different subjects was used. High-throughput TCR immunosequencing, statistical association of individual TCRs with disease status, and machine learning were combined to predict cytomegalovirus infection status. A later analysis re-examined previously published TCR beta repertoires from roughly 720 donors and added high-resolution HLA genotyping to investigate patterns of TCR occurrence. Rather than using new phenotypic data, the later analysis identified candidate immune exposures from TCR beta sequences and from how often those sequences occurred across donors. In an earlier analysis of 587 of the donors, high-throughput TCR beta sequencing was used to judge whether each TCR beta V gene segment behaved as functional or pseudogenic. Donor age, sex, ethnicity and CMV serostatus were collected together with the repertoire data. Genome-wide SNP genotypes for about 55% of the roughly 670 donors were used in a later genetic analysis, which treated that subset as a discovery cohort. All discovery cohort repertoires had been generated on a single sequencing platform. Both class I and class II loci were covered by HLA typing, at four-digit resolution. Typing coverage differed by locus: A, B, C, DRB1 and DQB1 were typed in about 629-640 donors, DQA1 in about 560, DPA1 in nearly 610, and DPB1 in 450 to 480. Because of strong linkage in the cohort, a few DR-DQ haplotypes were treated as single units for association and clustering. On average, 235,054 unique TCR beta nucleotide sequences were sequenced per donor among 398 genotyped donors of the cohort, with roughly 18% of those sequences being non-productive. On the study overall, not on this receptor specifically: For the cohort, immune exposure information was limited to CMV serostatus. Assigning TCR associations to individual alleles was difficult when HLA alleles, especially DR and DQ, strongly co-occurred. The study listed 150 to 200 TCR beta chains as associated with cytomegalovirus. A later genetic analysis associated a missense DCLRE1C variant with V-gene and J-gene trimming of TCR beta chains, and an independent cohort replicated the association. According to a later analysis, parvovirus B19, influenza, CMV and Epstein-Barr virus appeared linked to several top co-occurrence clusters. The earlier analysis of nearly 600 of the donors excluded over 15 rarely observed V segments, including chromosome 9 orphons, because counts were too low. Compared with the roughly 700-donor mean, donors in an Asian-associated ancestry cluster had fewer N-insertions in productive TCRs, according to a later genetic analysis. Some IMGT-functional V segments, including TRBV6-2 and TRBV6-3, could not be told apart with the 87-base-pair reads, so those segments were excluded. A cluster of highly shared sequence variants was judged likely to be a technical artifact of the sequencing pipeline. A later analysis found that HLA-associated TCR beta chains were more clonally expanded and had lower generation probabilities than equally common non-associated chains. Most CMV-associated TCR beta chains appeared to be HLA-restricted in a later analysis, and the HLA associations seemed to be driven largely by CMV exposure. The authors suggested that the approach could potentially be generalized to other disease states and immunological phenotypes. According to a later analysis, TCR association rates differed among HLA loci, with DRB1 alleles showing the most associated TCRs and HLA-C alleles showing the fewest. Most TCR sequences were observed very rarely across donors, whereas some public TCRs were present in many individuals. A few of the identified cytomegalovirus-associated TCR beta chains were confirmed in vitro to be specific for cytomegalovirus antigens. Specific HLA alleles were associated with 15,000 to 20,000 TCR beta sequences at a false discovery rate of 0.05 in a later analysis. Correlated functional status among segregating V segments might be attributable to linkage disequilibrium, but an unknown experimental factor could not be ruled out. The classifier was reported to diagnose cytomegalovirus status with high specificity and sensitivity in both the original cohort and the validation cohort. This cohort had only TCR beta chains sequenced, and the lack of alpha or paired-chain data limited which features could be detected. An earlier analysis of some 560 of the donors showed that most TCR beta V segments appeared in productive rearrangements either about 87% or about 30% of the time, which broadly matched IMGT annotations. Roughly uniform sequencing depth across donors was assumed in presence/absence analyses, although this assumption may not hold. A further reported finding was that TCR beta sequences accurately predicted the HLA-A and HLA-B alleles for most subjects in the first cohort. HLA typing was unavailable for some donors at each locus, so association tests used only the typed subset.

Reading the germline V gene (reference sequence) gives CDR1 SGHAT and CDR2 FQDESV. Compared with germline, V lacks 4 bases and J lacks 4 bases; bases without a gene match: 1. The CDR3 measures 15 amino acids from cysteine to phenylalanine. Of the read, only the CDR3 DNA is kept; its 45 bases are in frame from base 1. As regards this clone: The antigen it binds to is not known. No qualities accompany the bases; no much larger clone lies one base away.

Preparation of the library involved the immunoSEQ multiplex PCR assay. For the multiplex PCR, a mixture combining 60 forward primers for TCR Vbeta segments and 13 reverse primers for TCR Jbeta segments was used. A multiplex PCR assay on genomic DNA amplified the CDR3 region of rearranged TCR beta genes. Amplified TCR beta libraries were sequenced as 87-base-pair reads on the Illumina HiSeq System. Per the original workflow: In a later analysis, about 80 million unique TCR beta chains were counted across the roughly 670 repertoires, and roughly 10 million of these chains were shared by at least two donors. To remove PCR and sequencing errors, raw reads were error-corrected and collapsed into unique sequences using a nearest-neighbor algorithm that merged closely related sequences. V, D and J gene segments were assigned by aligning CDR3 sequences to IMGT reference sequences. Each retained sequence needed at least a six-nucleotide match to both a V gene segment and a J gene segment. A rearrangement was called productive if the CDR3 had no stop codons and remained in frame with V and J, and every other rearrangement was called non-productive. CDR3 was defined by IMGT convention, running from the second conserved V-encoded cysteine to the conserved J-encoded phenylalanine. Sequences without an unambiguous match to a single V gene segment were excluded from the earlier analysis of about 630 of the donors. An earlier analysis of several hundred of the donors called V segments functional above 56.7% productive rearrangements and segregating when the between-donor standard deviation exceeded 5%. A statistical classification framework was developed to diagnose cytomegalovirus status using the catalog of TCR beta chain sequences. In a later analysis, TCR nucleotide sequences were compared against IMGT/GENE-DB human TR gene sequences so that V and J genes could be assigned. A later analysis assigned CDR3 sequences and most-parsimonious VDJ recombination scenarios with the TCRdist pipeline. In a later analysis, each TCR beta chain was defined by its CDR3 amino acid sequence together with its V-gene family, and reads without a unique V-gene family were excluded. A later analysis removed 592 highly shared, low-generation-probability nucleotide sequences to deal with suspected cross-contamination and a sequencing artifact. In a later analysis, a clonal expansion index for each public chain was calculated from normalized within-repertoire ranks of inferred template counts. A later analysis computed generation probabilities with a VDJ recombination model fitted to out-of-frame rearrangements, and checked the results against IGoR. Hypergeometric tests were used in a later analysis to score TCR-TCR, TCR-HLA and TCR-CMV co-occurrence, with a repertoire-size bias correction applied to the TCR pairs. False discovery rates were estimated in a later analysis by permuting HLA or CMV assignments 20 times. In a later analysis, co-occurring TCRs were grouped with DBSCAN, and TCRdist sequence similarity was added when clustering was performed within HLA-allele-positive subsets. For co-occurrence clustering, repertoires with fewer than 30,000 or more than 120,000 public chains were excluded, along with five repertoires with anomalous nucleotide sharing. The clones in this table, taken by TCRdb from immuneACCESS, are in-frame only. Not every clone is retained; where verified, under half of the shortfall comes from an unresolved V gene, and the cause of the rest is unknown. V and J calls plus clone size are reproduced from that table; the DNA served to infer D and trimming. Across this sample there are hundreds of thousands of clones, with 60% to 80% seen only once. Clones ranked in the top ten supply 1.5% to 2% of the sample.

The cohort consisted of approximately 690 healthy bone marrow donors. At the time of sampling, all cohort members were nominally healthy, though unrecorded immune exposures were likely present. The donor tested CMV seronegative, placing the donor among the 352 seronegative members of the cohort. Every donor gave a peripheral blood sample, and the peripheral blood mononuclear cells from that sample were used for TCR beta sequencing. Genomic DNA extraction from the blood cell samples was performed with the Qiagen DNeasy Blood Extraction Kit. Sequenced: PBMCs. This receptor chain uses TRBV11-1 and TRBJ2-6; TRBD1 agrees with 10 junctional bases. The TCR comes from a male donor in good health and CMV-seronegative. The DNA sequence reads TGTGCCAGCAGCTGGGGACAGGGGGGGGCCAACGTCCTGACTTTC. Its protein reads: CASSWGQGGANVLTF.